The source of this T cell receptor beta chain is a study of T-cell memory formation after mild COVID-19. Overall study results and limits: Clonal second-wave expansions that peaked on day 37 had unconfirmed SARS-CoV-2 specificity.

TCRdb reprocessed the 5' RACE reads with MiXCR, giving one entry per CDR3 protein. This table has about 470,000 distinct CDR3 sequences, 20% to 30% appearing once. For this clonotype: As yet, its antigen is unknown.

The CDR3 sequence is 13 residues long. V shed 8 bases, J shed 4 bases, and the junction held 7 bases outside the gene matches. Germline loops: CDR1 LGHDT, CDR2 YNNKEL (reference sequence). The specimen was PBMCs or a T cell subset sorted from them (not recorded which). This receptor was taken from an adult woman who had mild COVID-19 (a few samples of this study predate the infection). Cell type and time point are not known. The chain has TRBV3-1 and TRBJ2-5, with TRBD2 identical over 7 bases. The CDR3 sequence is CASAPSGVETQYF. CDR3 sequence (DNA): TGTGCCAGCGCACCTAGCGGAGTAGAGACCCAGTACTTC.